A single TCR beta chain is shown here with its context. The specificity of this receptor is unknown. The input lacks base qualities; no much larger clone sits a single base away. Libraries were constructed by PCR. TCRdb records Illumina MiSeq as the sequencer. TCRdb cleaned the public reads at Q25 with fastp, built clones with MiXCR and kept in-frame beta chains. Each CDR3 protein appears once, grouped with its most common genes and DNA. This sample comprises fewer than 20,000 distinct CDR3 sequences, 32% of them detected only once. The top ten constitute around 1.5% of the sample. This sample stems from a study of regulatory and conventional T cells in breast cancer (dated by TCRdb to about 2015). Inclusive of the bounding cysteine and phenylalanine, the CDR3 is 15 residues long. Of all the DNA, just the CDR3 is kept, 45 bases in frame from base 1. For CDR1 and CDR2, the germline V gene lists MGHRA and YSYEKL. Trimming costs V 4 bases and J 1 base, and their ends lie 10 bases apart.

This sequence uses TRBV4-1 and TRBJ1-4, with the D gene call left open. Sequenced material: conventional T cells from blood. The TCR originated in a female donor in good health. The CDR3 is CASSPFTVTNEKLFF. The DNA is TGCGCCAGCAGCCCCTTCACAGTAACTAATGAAAAACTGTTTTTT.